Reported below is one TCR beta chain. Other DNA sequences in the sample encode the same CDR3. This sample is part of a study of blood T cell repertoires in COVID-19. As for the study in general: Researchers got acute and convalescent COVID-19 samples from the United States, Italy and Spain.

The CDR3 covers 13 residues. Germline V gives CDR1 SGHRS, CDR2 YFSETQ. J was trimmed by 4 bases and V by 3 bases; bases with no gene match: 1. Profiling relied on immunoSEQ multiplex PCR, and the TCRdb table lists in-frame clones only, not all of them. The sample lists about 180,000 clones, approximately 90% occurring once. Specimen: peripheral blood. The TCR was taken from a woman aged 25 to 39 with active or convalescent COVID-19. The V gene is TRBV5-1, the J gene TRBJ1-2, with 9 bases fitting TRBD1. CDR3 sequence: CASSSTGGYGYTF. The CDR3 coding sequence is TGCGCCAGCAGCTCGACAGGGGGCTATGGCTACACCTTC. The full variable domain, its missing parts supplied by reference TRBV5-1 and TRBJ1-2, is KAGVTQTPRYLIKTRGQQVTLSCSPISGHRSVSWYQQTPGQGLQFLFEYFSETQRNKGNFPGRFSGRQFSNSRSEMNVSTLELGDSALYLCASSSTGGYGYTFGSGTRLTVV.